This T cell receptor (beta chain) was sequenced in a study of low-dose radiotherapy and immunotherapy resistance in tumors (dated 2022 in TCRdb). About the study as a whole: Cohort 1 received 0.5 Gy per fraction every 2 weeks, with a prescribed total PTV dose of 6.5 Gy. In Cohort 2, 1 Gy per fraction was delivered every two weeks, for a total of 13 Gy over 26 weeks. Starting on cycle 1 day 1, patients took 300 mg of aspirin by mouth once daily for four cycles. The translational analysis covered eight patients: three from the first dose cohort and the first five from the second dose cohort. Intravenous cyclophosphamide at 200 mg/m2 was administered every two weeks, one day ahead of each radiation and immunotherapy administration. Trial participants were not randomized into treatment groups. Nivolumab and ipilimumab were both given intravenously, with nivolumab at a 240 mg flat dose every two weeks and ipilimumab at 1 mg/kg every six weeks.

CDR1 and CDR2 (MNHEY, SMNVEV) derive from the germline V gene (reference sequence). The cysteine opens and the phenylalanine closes a CDR3 of 13 amino acids. The retained sequence is limited to the CDR3, 39 bases, with the frame set at the first base. Trimming leaves V shorter by 7 bases and J shorter by 2 bases, with the junction holding 5 bases beyond the gene matches. The donors came from RACIN, which was a single-arm phase I dose-escalation trial that paired nivolumab and ipilimumab with aspirin, low-dose cyclophosphamide and low-dose radiotherapy. Patients were eligible if they had advanced solid tumors that were TIL-negative. First-strand cDNA was synthesized using Superscript III and a set of TRAV- and TRBV-specific primers, so that both TCRalpha and TCRbeta chains were covered. TCRs were amplified with Phusion for roughly 19 PCR cycles, with a constant-region primer paired with the adapter attached to the V primers. Isolated mRNA was amplified with the MessageAmp II aRNA Amplification Kit, using a 16-hour in vitro transcription at 37°C. The Dynabeads mRNA DIRECT Purification Kit was used to isolate mRNA for TCR sequencing. Indexed Illumina adapters were added in a second Phusion PCR of roughly 23 cycles, and the PCR products were purified with AMPure XP beads. In the original analysis: Using custom Perl scripts, TCR sequences that encoded the same protein were pooled, out-of-frame sequences were dropped, and the abundance of each clonotype was calculated. The analysis excluded TCR sequences that were supported by just one read. Among the metrics used to describe the repertoires were Shannon entropy, Gini index, clonality, richness, and the frequency of TCRs shared between repertoires. TCRdb passed the public sequencing reads through fastp at Q25 and MiXCR, retaining productive beta sequences. Here each entry gathers all rows of one CDR3 protein and keeps the most common genes and DNA. TCRdb assigned the V and J calls; the authors' analysis was not used. Here the sample has about 7,900 distinct CDR3 sequences; roughly 61% occur a single time. Roughly 8.9% of the sample lies in the top ten.

This clonotype came up a few times. Its recognized antigen is unknown. No quality values exist for individual bases; no much larger clone is one base distant. The clonotype comes from a human donor with advanced metastatic prostate, ovarian, gallbladder or colorectal cancer (not recorded which). This table probably holds off-target reads from a library built for another chain. This receptor chain uses TRBV27 and TRBJ2-7; TRBD1 agrees with 7 junctional bases. The CDR3 region: CASNPGQTYEQYF. The sequence in DNA is TGTGCCAGCAATCCGGGACAGACCTACGAGCAGTACTTC.